These 26 T cell receptor beta chains were all obtained from the same sample, sequenced in a study of blood T cell repertoires in COVID-19. The assay was immunoSEQ multiplex PCR, and TCRdb's table has in-frame clones only and misses some. The data show about 360,000 clones, around nine tenths seen once. The sample was peripheral blood. The source is a human donor in a cohort sampled during active COVID-19.

V and J are TRBV19 and TRBJ1-6, with D perhaps matching TRBD1 (6 bases). V lost 6 bases and J lost 6, with 18 bases in between. Germline V lookup: CDR1 LNHDA, CDR2 SQIVND (reference sequence). The CDR3 sequence is 16 residues long. The CDR3 region is CASSPQGASGNSPLHF. The CDR3 nucleotides read TGTGCCAGTAGCCCACAGGGAGCTAGTGGTAATTCACCCCTCCACTTT.

V is TRBV30 and J is TRBJ1-2; weak D call: TRBD1 (6 bases). The V end lost 4 bases, the J end lost 5 bases, and 11 bases lay between the germline ends. CDR1 and CDR2 from the germline V gene are GTSNPN and SVGIG (reference sequence). The CDR3 contains 12 residues. DNA of the CDR3: TGTGCCTGGAACAGGGATGGATATGGCTACACCTTC. Translation gives CAWNRDGYGYTF.

V usage is TRBV6-6 and J usage is TRBJ1-2; no definite D call. Deletions cut 2 bases from V and 4 bases from J, with 11 bases between. Germline values: CDR1 MNHNY, CDR2 SVGAGI (reference sequence). The CDR3 is 14 residues long. CDR3 sequence: CASSYETEIYGYTF. CDR3 sequence (DNA): TGTGCCAGCAGTTACGAAACAGAGATCTATGGCTACACCTTC.

The chain links TRBV4-1 to TRBJ1-5, with D possibly TRBD1 on 6 matching bases. V shed 4 bases and J shed 3 bases, with 16 bases lying between them. The CDR3 sequence is 16 residues long. CDR1 is MGHRA and CDR2 is YSYEKL in the germline V gene. The CDR3 loop is CASSLGRGTVNQPQHF. DNA of the CDR3: TGCGCCAGCAGCCTCGGGAGGGGGACCGTCAATCAGCCCCAGCATTTT.

This chain links TRBV29-1 with TRBJ2-1, with 15 bases fitting TRBD2. J gave up 0 bases and V 3 bases, and 12 bases lay outside the gene matches. Germline-derived CDR1 and CDR2 are SQVTM and ANQGSEA. The CDR3 covers 20 residues. CDR3: CSVDHPGTSGRQSSYNEQFF. In DNA form, the CDR3 reads TGCAGCGTTGACCACCCCGGGACTAGCGGGAGGCAAAGCTCCTACAATGAGCAGTTCTTC.

The chain uses TRBV4-1 and TRBJ2-7; no definite D call. CDR1 is MGHRA, CDR2 YSYEKL, per germline. This CDR3 is built from 17 residues. V was pared by 0 bases and J by 4 bases, with 19 bases between. The CDR3, as DNA: TGCGCCAGCAGCCAAGATCGGGTTCGGTCTACCTATTACGAGCAGTACTTC. Translated, it gives CASSQDRVRSTYYEQYF.

CDR3 sequence: CSVRRTGELFF. The CDR3 DNA sequence: TGCAGCGTGCGGAGGACCGGGGAGCTGTTTTTT. The chain carries TRBV29-1 and TRBJ2-2, with D possibly TRBD2 on 5 matching bases. The CDR3 is 11 amino acids. V shed 6 bases and J shed 5 bases, with 7 bases lying between them. Germline assignment: CDR1 SQVTM and CDR2 ANQGSEA.

The chain employs TRBV15 and TRBJ1-2; TRBD1 agrees at 7 bases. Germline loops: CDR1 LNHNV, CDR2 YYDKDF (reference sequence). The CDR3 has 13 residues. After removal of 10 bases from V and 4 bases from J, the junction contained 9 bases not matched to a gene. CDR3 nucleotides: TGTGCCAGCAAAAGGGGGCTCGGCTATGGCTACACCTTC. This encodes CASKRGLGYGYTF.

The table lists this clone with a few counts. This chain links TRBV7-9 with TRBJ2-7; D is possibly TRBD2 (5 bases). Germline values: CDR1 SEHNR, CDR2 FQNEAQ (reference sequence). This CDR3 comprises 15 residues. V was pared by 1 base and J by 0 bases, with 10 bases between. The CDR3 DNA reads TGTGCCAGCAGCTTAGAAGACGGGAACTCCTACGAGCAGTACTTC. Translated: CASSLEDGNSYEQYF.

This clone has a count of ten or more. This rearrangement joins TRBV2 to TRBJ2-7; TRBD1 agrees at 12 bases. Losses at the gene ends were 7 bases for V and 5 bases for J; bases not matched to a gene: 9. Germline V gene data show CDR1 as SNHLY and CDR2 as FYNNEI. CDR3 length: 15 amino acids. The CDR3 loop is CASMGQGARRNEQYF. CDR3 bases: TGTGCCAGCATGGGACAGGGGGCGCGGCGTAACGAGCAGTACTTC.

The genes are TRBV11-2 and TRBJ2-5; D unresolved. The CDR3 is made up of 11 amino acids. Trimming shortened V by 3 bases and J by 5 bases, and 4 bases separated the two germline ends. Germline V gives CDR1 SGHAT, CDR2 FQNNGV. In DNA, the CDR3 is TGTGCCAGCAGCTTCATGGAGACCCAGTACTTC. Encoded protein: CASSFMETQYF.

This clone was detected only once. V gene TRBV30 combines with J gene TRBJ1-2; D is unclear. The CDR3 is 15 amino acids. Germline values: CDR1 GTSNPN, CDR2 SVGIG (reference sequence). V lost 3 bases, J lost 4 bases, and 18 bases lay in between. CDR3 coding DNA: TGTGCCTGGAGCCCCCAGGCGGGCACTATCTATGGCTACACCTTC. This gives the protein CAWSPQAGTIYGYTF.

The chain recombines TRBV5-1 with TRBJ2-1, with D possibly matching TRBD1 (6 bases). The CDR3 has 16 residues. Germline lookup yields CDR1 SGHRS and CDR2 YFSETQ. Trimming cost V 5 bases and J 5 bases, with 20 bases left between them. CDR3: CASRPTSGVVDNEQFF. The CDR3 DNA follows: TGCGCCAGCAGGCCCACGTCAGGGGTTGTTGACAATGAGCAGTTCTTC.

The rearrangement links TRBV11-3 to TRBJ2-1; 7 bases match TRBD2. Germline assignment: CDR1 SGHNT and CDR2 YENEEA. The CDR3 extends over 16 amino acids. With 4 bases clipped from V and 5 bases from J, the junction kept 11 bases outside the gene matches. In DNA form, the CDR3 reads TGTGCCAGCAGCTCCGGAAGAACTAGCGAGGACAATGAGCAGTTCTTC. Translated, it gives CASSSGRTSEDNEQFF.

The V call is TRBV5-6, the J call TRBJ1-2; D possibly corresponds to TRBD1 (6 bases). Germline V gene lookup returns CDR1 SGHDT and CDR2 YYEEEE. Deletions cut 3 bases from V and 5 bases from J, with 14 bases between. The CDR3 extends over 14 amino acids. CDR3 nucleotides: TGTGCCAGCAGCTCCTCCGGGACACCTTATGGCTACACCTTC. Translating it yields CASSSSGTPYGYTF.

The chain joins TRBV2 to TRBJ2-7; 9 bases map to TRBD1. The CDR3 has 13 amino acids. Trimming removed 8 bases from V and 5 bases from J; junction bases left unmatched: 7. Germline CDR1 and CDR2: SNHLY and FYNNEI. The CDR3 is CASGRTGAHEQYF. The DNA for the CDR3 is TGTGCCAGCGGGAGGACAGGGGCCCACGAGCAGTACTTC.

The V call is TRBV19, the J call TRBJ1-1, with 8 positions matching TRBD1. Trimming removed 9 bases from V and 4 bases from J; junction bases left unmatched: 7. The CDR3 consists of 13 residues. CDR1 LNHDA and CDR2 SQIVND come from the germline V gene (reference sequence). Here the CDR3 DNA reads TGTGCCAGCGGACAGGGTCAGTTCACTGAAGCTTTCTTT. Residues: CASGQGQFTEAFF.

J is TRBJ1-2 and V is TRBV27; a weak D match, TRBD1 (6 bases). V lost 5 bases to trimming and J lost 7 bases, with 17 bases between them. Germline V gene sequence: CDR1 MNHEY, CDR2 SMNVEV (reference sequence). The CDR3 contains 14 residues. As DNA, the CDR3 is TGTGCCAGCAGTCCCGGGACACGGAATAGTGGCTACACCTTC. Translated: CASSPGTRNSGYTF.

This chain links TRBV6-5 with TRBJ2-7, with 8 nucleotides matching TRBD1. This CDR3 spans 16 amino acids. Trimming removed 2 bases from V and 4 bases from J; junction bases left unmatched: 10. Germline loops: CDR1 MNHEY, CDR2 SVGAGI. The CDR3 is CASSYRRADRGYEQYF. CDR3 DNA: TGTGCCAGCAGTTACCGGCGTGCAGACAGGGGTTACGAGCAGTACTTC.

The rearrangement joins TRBV4-2 to TRBJ2-1, with 10 positions matching TRBD1. Germline-derived CDR1 and CDR2 are LGHNA and YNFKEQ. CDR3 length: 16 residues. Trimming at V came to 1 base and at J to 9 bases, leaving 9 bases not matched to a gene. CDR3 protein: CASSQAGDRGNSEQFF. The CDR3 nucleotides are TGTGCCAGCAGCCAAGCAGGGGACAGGGGTAATAGTGAGCAGTTCTTC.

This clone occurred once. The chain joins TRBV6-2 or TRBV6-3 to TRBJ2-5; 10 bases are a match to TRBD2. From germline, CDR1 is MNHEY and CDR2 SVGEGT. The CDR3 has 16 amino acids. Losses at the gene ends were 4 bases for V and 5 bases for J; bases not matched to a gene: 10. The CDR3 is CASSSKRGGWAETQYF. CDR3 coding DNA: TGTGCCAGCAGTTCGAAGCGGGGGGGCTGGGCCGAGACCCAGTACTTC.

The chain recombines TRBV3-1 (or the pseudogene TRBV3-2) with TRBJ1-4; TRBD1 is a possible D gene (6 bases). The V end lost 4 bases, the J end lost 7 bases, and 16 bases lay between the germline ends. The germline CDR1 and CDR2 sequences are LGHDT and YNNKEL (reference sequence). This CDR3 has 15 residues. The CDR3 loop is CASSPTTGVGEKLFF. The CDR3 bases are TGTGCCAGCAGCCCCACGACAGGAGTGGGTGAAAAACTGTTTTTT.

J is TRBJ2-7 and V is TRBV7-9, with D possibly TRBD1 on 6 matching bases. The germline V gene encodes CDR1 SEHNR and CDR2 FQNEAQ (reference sequence). The CDR3 has 17 amino acids. V was shortened by 1 base and J by 3 bases, with 19 bases between the two germline ends. The DNA for the CDR3 is TGTGCCAGCAGCTTAGTCGGAGCAGGGGATTTTTTCTACGAGCAGTACTTC. This gives the protein CASSLVGAGDFFYEQYF.

This clone was seen a single time. This chain's CDR3 is CASSYRTGSPYEQYF. DNA of the CDR3: TGTGCCAGCAGCTATCGGACAGGATCCCCCTACGAGCAGTACTTC. This chain uses TRBV11-1 with TRBJ2-7; 7 bases are shared with TRBD1. V lost 4 bases, J lost 2 bases, and 8 bases stayed unmatched. This CDR3 has 15 amino acids. Germline CDR1 and CDR2: SGHAT and FQDESV (reference sequence).

The CDR3 reads CASSHSTGVYGYTF. The DNA for the CDR3 is TGTGCCAGCAGCCACTCAACAGGGGTCTATGGCTACACCTTC. The chain uses TRBV3-1 (or the pseudogene TRBV3-2) and TRBJ1-2, with 7 bases that match TRBD1. Germline CDR1 LGHDT, CDR2 YNNKEL (reference sequence). The CDR3 has 14 residues. V trimming: 3 bases; J trimming: 4 bases; junction bases outside the gene matches: 5.

The count of this clone is one. The rearrangement links TRBV2 to TRBJ2-3; 11 bases align to TRBD2. Per germline, CDR1 SNHLY and CDR2 FYNNEI. V gave up 8 bases and J gave up 5 bases; unmatched junction bases: 9. The CDR3 is 15 residues long. Here the CDR3 DNA reads TGTGCCAGCGGTAGCGGGAGGGCCTGGTTAGATACGCAGTATTTT. This codes for CASGSGRAWLDTQYF.